This TCR beta chain came from a study of blood T cell repertoires in COVID-19. Study as a whole: Whether acute or convalescent, the COVID-19 samples came from the United States, Italy and Spain. PBMCs, B-cell-depleted T cells, or T cells provided the cDNA or gDNA that made up the material.

Per the original methods: Estimation of nucleated cell counts was performed using reference gene primer amplification. Clones were read by immunoSEQ multiplex PCR, and TCRdb kept only the in-frame ones, dropping some. V and J calls and clone size follow that table, whereas D and trimming were derived from the DNA. This sample carries roughly 120,000 clones, roughly 80% of them seen once, and the ten largest clones take around 2%. The source material was peripheral blood. This receptor was taken from a man aged 25 to 40 with acute or convalescent COVID-19.

The CDR3 loop reads CASSLWGQGNYGYTF. CDR3 DNA sequence: TGTGCCAGCAGTTTGTGGGGACAGGGCAATTATGGCTACACCTTC. The chain employs TRBV27 and TRBJ1-2; 9 bases match TRBD1. The CDR3 extends over 15 amino acids. Germline CDR1 MNHEY, CDR2 SMNVEV (reference sequence). Trimming at V came to 3 bases and at J to 5 bases, leaving 7 bases not matched to a gene.